The clone carrying this T cell receptor beta chain has at least ten counts. The antigen remains unidentified. The CDR3 is made up of 18 amino acids. The ends were cut back, 0 bases at V and 3 bases at J, with 20 bases in the middle. The germline V gene has CDR1 LNHNV and CDR2 YYDKDF (reference sequence). RNA transcripts were the template for amplifying TCR beta CDR3 regions. TCR CDR3 underwent first-round RT-PCR with the HTBI primer set. MiXCR, applied by TCRdb to the multiplex PCR reads, yields one record per CDR3 protein. The table includes around 250,000 distinct CDR3 sequences, around 26% detected once. This entry comes from a study of T cells in Graves' hyperthyroidism and ophthalmopathy. The study excluded patients with uncontrolled infection, other autoimmune disease, pregnancy or lactation. Diagnosis rested on symptoms, serum thyroxine and TRAb, thyroid ultrasound, and orbital computed tomography.

Whole-study results and caveats: Appearing also in blood were most of the thyroid clonotypes expanded above 0.001.

The clonotype was recovered from a woman in her forties with Graves' ophthalmopathy. The rearrangement links TRBV15 to TRBJ1-1; tentatively, D is TRBD1 (6 bases). The specimen sequenced was blood. The CDR3 protein is CATSREGASREGHTEAFF. The DNA of the CDR3 is TGTGCCACCAGCAGAGAGGGGGCGAGTCGAGAAGGCCACACTGAAGCTTTCTTT.